This TCR beta chain was obtained from a study of blood T cells in healthy people across ages. Study findings and constraints: Comparison with aged donors showed that long-lived donors had more naive CD4+ cells and higher diversity.

With regard to this clonotype: Its antigen is undetermined.

The germline V and J ends were trimmed by 3 bases and 4 bases, with 10 bases remaining between them. CDR3 size: 14 residues. Germline CDR1 reads SGHVS; CDR2 reads FQNEAQ. A J-beta primer mix and a sample-barcoded 5' primer were used in a second PCR of about 6 to 12 cycles. TCRdb reprocessed the 5' RACE reads with MiXCR, giving one entry per CDR3 protein. The sample carries about 1.6 million distinct CDR3 sequences, roughly 30% recorded once. Sequencing was performed on blood. The chain links TRBV7-8 to TRBJ1-5; D gene uncertain. This TCR was recovered from a woman between 25 and 40 years old in good health. The DNA for the CDR3 is TGTGCCAGCAGCTTCAGAACCCCTAATCAGCCCCAGCATTTT. It is translated as CASSFRTPNQPQHF.